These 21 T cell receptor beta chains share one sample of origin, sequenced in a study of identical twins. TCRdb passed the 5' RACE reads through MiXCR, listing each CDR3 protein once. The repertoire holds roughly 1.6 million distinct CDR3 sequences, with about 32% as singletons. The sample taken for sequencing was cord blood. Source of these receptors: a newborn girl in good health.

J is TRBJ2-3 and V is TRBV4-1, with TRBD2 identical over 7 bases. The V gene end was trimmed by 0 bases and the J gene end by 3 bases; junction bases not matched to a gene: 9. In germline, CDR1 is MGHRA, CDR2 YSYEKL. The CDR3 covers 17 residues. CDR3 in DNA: TGCGCCAGCAGCCAAGATTGGCGGGACTACCAAACAGATACGCAGTATTTT. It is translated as CASSQDWRDYQTDTQYF.

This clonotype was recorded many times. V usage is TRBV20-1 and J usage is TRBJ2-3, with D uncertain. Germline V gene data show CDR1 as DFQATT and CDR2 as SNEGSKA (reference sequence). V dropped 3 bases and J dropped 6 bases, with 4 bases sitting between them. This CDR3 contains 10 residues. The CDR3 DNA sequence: TGCAGTGCTAGTAGGGATACGCAGTATTTT. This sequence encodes CSASRDTQYF.

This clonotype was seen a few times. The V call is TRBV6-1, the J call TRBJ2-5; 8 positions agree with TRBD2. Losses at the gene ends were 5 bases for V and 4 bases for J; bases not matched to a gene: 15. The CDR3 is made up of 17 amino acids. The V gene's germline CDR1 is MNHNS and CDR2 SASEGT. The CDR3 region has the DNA TGTGCCAGCAGTAGCAAGACCGGGACTAGTGTTTTAGAGACCCAGTACTTC. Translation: CASSSKTGTSVLETQYF.

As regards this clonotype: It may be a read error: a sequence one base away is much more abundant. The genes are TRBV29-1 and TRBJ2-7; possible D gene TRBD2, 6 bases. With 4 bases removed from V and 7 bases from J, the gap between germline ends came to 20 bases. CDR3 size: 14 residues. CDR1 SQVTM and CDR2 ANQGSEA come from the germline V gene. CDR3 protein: CSVALGLPYNEQYF. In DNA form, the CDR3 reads TGCAGCGTTGCCCTGGGACTGCCCTACAATGAGCAGTACTTC.

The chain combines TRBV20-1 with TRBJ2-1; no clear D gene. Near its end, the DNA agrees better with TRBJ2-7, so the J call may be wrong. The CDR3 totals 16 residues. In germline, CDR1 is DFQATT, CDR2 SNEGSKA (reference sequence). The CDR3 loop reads CSARSPAASSYNEQYF. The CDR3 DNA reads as TGCAGTGCTAGATCCCCGGCGGCCAGCTCCTACAATGAGCAGTACTTC.

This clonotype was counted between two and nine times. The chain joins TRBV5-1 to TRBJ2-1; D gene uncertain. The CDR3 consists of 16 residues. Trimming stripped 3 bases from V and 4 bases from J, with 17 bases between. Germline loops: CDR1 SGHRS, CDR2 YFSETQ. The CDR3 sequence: CASSSTSPLSYNEQFF. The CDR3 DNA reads TGCGCCAGCAGCTCTACTTCCCCCCTTTCATACAATGAGCAGTTCTTC.

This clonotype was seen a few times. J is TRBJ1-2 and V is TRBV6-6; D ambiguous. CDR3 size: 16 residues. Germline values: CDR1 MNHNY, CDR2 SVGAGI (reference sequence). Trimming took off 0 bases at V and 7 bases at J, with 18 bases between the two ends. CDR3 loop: CASSYSFRRPRRGYTF. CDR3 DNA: TGTGCCAGCAGTTACTCGTTCCGACGGCCCCGTCGTGGCTACACCTTC.

Here the CDR3 reads CASYPGPTLNTEAFF. The CDR3 bases are TGTGCCAGCTATCCGGGGCCCACCCTGAACACTGAAGCTTTCTTT. This sequence joins TRBV19 and TRBJ1-1; maybe TRBD1 (5 bases). V was clipped by 9 bases and J by 0 bases, with 17 bases between them. Germline CDR1 LNHDA, CDR2 SQIVND (reference sequence). The CDR3 is 15 residues long.

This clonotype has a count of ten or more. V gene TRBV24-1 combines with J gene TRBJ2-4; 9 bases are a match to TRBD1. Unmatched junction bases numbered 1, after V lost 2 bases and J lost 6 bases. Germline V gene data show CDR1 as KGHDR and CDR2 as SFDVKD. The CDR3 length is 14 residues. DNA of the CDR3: TGTGCCACCAGTGATTGGGGACAGGGAAACATTCAGTACTTC. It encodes CATSDWGQGNIQYF.

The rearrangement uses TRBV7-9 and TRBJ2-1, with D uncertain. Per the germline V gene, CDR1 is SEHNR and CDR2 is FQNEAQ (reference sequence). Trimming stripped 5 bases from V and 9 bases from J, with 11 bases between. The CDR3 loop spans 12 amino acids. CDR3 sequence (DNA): TGTGCCAGCAGCGCAGGCGCAGGTGAGCAGTTCTTC. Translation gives CASSAGAGEQFF.

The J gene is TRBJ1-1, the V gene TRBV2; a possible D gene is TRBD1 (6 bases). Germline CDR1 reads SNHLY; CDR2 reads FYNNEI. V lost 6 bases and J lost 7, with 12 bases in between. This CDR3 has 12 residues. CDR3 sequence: CASREQGHEAFF. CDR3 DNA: TGTGCCAGCAGAGAGCAGGGGCATGAAGCTTTCTTT.

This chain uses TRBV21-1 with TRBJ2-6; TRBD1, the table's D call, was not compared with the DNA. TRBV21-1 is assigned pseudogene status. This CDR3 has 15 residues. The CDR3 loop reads CACCQDTSGANVLTF. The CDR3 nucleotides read TGTGCCTGCTGCCAGGACACCTCTGGGGCCAACGTCCTGACTTTC.

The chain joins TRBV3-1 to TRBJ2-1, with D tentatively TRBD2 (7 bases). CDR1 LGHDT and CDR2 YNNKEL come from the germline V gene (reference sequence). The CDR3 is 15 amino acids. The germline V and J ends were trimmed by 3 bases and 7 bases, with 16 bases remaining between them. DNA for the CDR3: TGTGCCAGCAGCCAGGGGGGGCTAATACGTAATGAGCAGTTCTTC. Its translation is CASSQGGLIRNEQFF.

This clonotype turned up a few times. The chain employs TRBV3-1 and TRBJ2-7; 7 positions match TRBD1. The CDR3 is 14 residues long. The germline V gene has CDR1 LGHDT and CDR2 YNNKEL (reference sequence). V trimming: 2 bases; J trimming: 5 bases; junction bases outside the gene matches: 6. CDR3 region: CASSQRTGNHEQYF. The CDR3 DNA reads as TGTGCCAGCAGCCAACGGACAGGTAACCACGAGCAGTACTTC.

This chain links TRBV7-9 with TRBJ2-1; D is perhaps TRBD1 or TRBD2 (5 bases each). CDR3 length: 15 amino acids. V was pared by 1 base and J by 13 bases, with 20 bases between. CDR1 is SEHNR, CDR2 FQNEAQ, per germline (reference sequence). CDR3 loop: CASSLGSSGRETQFF. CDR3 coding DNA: TGTGCCAGCAGCTTAGGGTCTTCAGGGAGAGAGACCCAGTTCTTC.

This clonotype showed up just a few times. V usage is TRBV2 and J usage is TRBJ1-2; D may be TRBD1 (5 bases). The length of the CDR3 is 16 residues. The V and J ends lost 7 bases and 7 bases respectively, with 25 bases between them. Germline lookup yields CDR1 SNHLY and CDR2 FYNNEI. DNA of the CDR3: TGTGCCAGCACCGACCCGGGGGTGGAGGGAATTATTGGCTACACCTTC. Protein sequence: CASTDPGVEGIIGYTF.

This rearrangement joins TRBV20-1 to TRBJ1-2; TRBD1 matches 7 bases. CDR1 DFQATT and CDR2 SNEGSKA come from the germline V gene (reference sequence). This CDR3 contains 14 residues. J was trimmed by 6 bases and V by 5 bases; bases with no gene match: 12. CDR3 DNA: TGCAGTGCTTTCATCTACAGGGGCCTCAATGGCTACACCTTC. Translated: CSAFIYRGLNGYTF.

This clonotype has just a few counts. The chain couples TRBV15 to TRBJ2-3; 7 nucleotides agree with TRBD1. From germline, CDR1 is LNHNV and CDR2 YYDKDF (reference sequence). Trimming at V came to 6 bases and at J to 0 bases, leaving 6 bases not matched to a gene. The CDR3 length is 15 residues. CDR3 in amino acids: CATRMLGQSTDTQYF. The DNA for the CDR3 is TGTGCCACCAGGATGTTGGGACAGAGCACAGATACGCAGTATTTT.

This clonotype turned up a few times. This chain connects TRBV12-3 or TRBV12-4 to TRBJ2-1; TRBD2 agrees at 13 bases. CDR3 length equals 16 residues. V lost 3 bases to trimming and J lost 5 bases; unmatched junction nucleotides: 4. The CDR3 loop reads CASSFYGTSGNNEQFF. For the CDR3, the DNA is TGTGCCAGCAGTTTTTACGGGACTAGCGGGAACAATGAGCAGTTCTTC.

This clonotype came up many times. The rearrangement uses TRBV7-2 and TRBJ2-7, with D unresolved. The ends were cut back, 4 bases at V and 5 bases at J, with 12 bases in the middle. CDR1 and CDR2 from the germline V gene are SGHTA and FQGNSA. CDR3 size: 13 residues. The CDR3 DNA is TGTGCCAGCAGCTACTCCCGAGTCAACGAGCAGTACTTC. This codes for CASSYSRVNEQYF.

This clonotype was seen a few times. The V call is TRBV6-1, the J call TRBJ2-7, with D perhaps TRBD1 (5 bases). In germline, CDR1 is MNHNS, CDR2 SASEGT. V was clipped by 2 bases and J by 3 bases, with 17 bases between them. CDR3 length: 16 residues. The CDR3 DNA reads TGTGCCAGCAGTGAACCCAGGGTTAGGGATAGCTACGAGCAGTACTTC. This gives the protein CASSEPRVRDSYEQYF.